This T cell receptor beta chain was documented in a study of cytomegalovirus exposure and HLA in healthy donors. Study-wide points: The study listed under 200 cytomegalovirus-associated TCR beta chains. Usually a TCR sequence was rare, but some public TCRs were found in many donors. CMV antigen specificity was confirmed in vitro for a few CMV-associated chains.

The protocol was immunoSEQ multiplex PCR, while the TCRdb copy is restricted to in-frame clones and leaves out a portion. This table holds 120,000 to 150,000 clones, roughly nine tenths found once. Germline-derived CDR1 and CDR2 are SGDLS and YYNGEE. Trimming removed 4 bases from V and 3 bases from J, with 16 bases in between. The CDR3 has 15 residues. A note on this clone: Its specificity is unknown.

The TCR sequence derives from a man between 18 and 35 years old in good health and CMV-seronegative. The chain joins TRBV9 to TRBJ1-1; D gene unclear. The specimen sequenced was PBMCs. The DNA of the CDR3 is TGTGCCAGCAGCCCGTTCCCTGGAGGTGACACTGAAGCTTTCTTT. It specifies CASSPFPGGDTEAFF.